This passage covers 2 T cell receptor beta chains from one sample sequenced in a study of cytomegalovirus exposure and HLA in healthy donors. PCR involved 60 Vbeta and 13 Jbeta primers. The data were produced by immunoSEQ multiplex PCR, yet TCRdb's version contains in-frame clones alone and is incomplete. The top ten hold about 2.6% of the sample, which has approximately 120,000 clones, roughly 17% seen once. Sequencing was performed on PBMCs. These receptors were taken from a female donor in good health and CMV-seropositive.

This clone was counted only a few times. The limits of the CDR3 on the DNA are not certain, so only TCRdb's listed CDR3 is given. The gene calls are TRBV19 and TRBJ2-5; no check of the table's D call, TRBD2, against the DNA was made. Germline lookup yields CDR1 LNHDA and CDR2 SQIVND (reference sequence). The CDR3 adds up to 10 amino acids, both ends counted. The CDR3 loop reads CASTSVAQYF.

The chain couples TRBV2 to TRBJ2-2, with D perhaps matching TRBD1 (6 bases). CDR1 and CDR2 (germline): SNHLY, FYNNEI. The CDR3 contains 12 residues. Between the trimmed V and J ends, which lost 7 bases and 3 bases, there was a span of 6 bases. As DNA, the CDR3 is TGTGCCAGCACAGGGGACACCGGGGAGCTGTTTTTT. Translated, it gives CASTGDTGELFF.